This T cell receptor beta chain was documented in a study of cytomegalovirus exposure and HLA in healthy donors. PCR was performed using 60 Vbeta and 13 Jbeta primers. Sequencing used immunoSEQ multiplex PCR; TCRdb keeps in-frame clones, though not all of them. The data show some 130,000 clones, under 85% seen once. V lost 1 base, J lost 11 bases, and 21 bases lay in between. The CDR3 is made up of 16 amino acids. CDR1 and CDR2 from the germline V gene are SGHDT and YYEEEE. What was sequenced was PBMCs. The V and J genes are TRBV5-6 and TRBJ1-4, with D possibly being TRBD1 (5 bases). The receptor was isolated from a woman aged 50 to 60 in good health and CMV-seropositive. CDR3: CASSLSNGGLMRKLFF. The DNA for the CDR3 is TGTGCCAGCAGCTTGAGTAACGGGGGTCTAATGAGGAAACTGTTTTTT.